Listed here are 28 T cell receptor beta chains from one sample, sequenced in a study of blood T cell repertoires in COVID-19. The data were produced by immunoSEQ multiplex PCR, yet TCRdb's version contains in-frame clones alone and is incomplete. This table has about 200,000 clones, 75% to 90% appearing once. The sample comprised PBMCs or T cells enriched from blood (not recorded which). These receptor sequences come from a woman aged 30 to 39 who had been exposed to COVID-19.

CDR3 protein: CASSLKTSGGRNTQYF. DNA for the CDR3: TGTGCCAGCAGCCTAAAGACTAGCGGGGGAAGAAATACGCAGTATTTT. The V call is TRBV3-1 (or the pseudogene TRBV3-2), the J call TRBJ2-3, with TRBD2 matching over 12 bases. This CDR3 has 16 amino acids. The junction had 9 bases not matched to a gene; V was cut back by 4 bases and J by 7 bases. Germline lookup yields CDR1 LGHDT and CDR2 YNNKEL (reference sequence).

The chain couples TRBV6-2 or TRBV6-3 to TRBJ1-6; D gene unclear. This CDR3 contains 16 residues. Germline V gives CDR1 MNHEY, CDR2 SVGEGT. The germline V and J ends were trimmed by 2 bases and 2 bases, with 10 bases remaining between them. CDR3 DNA: TGTGCCAGCAGTTACCGGGGAAAGGCCTATAATTCACCCCTCCACTTT. This gives the protein CASSYRGKAYNSPLHF.

The chain couples TRBV14 to TRBJ2-1; 9 bases are shared with TRBD1. Germline V gene sequence: CDR1 SGHDN, CDR2 FVKESK. The trim removed 5 bases at V and 7 bases at J, leaving 12 bases unmatched. CDR3 length: 16 residues. Here the CDR3 reads CASSNRGTGNRNEQFF. In DNA form, the CDR3 reads TGTGCCAGCAGCAATCGCGGGACAGGGAACAGGAATGAGCAGTTCTTC.

The V gene is TRBV30, the J gene TRBJ2-7, with 7 bases matching TRBD1. The germline V gene has CDR1 GTSNPN and CDR2 SVGIG (reference sequence). V dropped 1 base and J dropped 4; count of bases not matched to a gene: 4. The length of the CDR3 is 13 residues. This CDR3 is CAWSGSGGYEQYF. The CDR3 DNA follows: TGTGCCTGGAGTGGGTCAGGGGGTTACGAGCAGTACTTC.

The CDR3 reads CASKRGSYNSPLHF. DNA of the CDR3: TGTGCCAGCAAGAGAGGTTCCTATAATTCACCCCTCCACTTT. The rearrangement links TRBV28 to TRBJ1-6, with D unclear. The CDR3 contains 14 residues. The V end lost 7 bases, the J end lost 1 base, and 8 bases lay between the germline ends. Germline V gives CDR1 MDHEN, CDR2 SYDVKM.

The CDR3 DNA follows: TGTGCCAGCAGTGACCCCGATGGGAGTGTTGCAAGGACTGGCTACACCTTC. It encodes CASSDPDGSVARTGYTF. This chain links TRBV2 with TRBJ1-2; the D is unclear. V was shortened by 3 bases and J by 7 bases, with 24 bases between the two germline ends. This CDR3 is 17 amino acids long. In germline, CDR1 is SNHLY, CDR2 FYNNEI.

The V call is TRBV6-1, the J call TRBJ2-2, with a weak D call TRBD1 (6 bases). Trimming cost V 4 bases and J 0 bases, with 12 bases left between them. The germline V gene encodes CDR1 MNHNS and CDR2 SASEGT. The CDR3 extends over 16 amino acids. CDR3 nucleotide sequence: TGTGCCAGCAGTGGAGAGACAGGATCGAACACCGGGGAGCTGTTTTTT. This sequence encodes CASSGETGSNTGELFF.

This clone was recorded once. The V and J genes are TRBV28 and TRBJ1-1, with a tentative D call TRBD1 (5 bases). The V end lost 2 bases, the J end lost 2 bases, and 12 bases lay between the germline ends. The CDR3 runs 15 residues. Looked up from germline, CDR1 is MDHEN and CDR2 is SYDVKM. The DNA of the CDR3 is TGTGCCAGCAGTTTAGAGACAGACTTCAACACTGAAGCTTTCTTT. Its protein product is CASSLETDFNTEAFF.

The V and J genes are TRBV2 and TRBJ2-2; 7 bases line up with TRBD1. The CDR3 runs 15 residues. CDR1 and CDR2 from the germline V gene are SNHLY and FYNNEI. Losses at the gene ends were 4 bases for V and 0 bases for J; bases not matched to a gene: 2. CDR3 DNA sequence: TGTGCCAGCAGTGCGGACAGGACGAACACCGGGGAGCTGTTTTTT. It yields the protein CASSADRTNTGELFF.

The chain recombines TRBV24-1 with TRBJ1-2; no clear D gene. V lost 1 base, J lost 12 bases, and 14 bases lay in between. The CDR3 is 13 residues long. Germline CDR1 and CDR2: KGHDR and SFDVKD. The CDR3 DNA reads TGTGCCACCAGTGATTTCGGCCAGAATGAGGACACCTTC. Translation gives CATSDFGQNEDTF.

The chain joins TRBV9 to TRBJ1-4; 9 bases are a match to TRBD1. This CDR3 spans 14 amino acids. The junction had 6 bases not matched to a gene; V was cut back by 4 bases and J by 8 bases. CDR1 is SGDLS, CDR2 YYNGEE, per germline. DNA of the CDR3: TGTGCCAGCAGCAAACAGGGGGCGAACGAAAAACTGTTTTTT. Translating gives CASSKQGANEKLFF.

In this sample, this clone turned up a few times. This rearrangement joins TRBV11-3 to TRBJ2-1; no definite D call. V lost 5 bases and J 7 bases, leaving 12 bases between the germline ends. In germline, CDR1 is SGHNT, CDR2 YENEEA. The CDR3 has 13 residues. CDR3: CASSPTISNEQFF. The CDR3 DNA reads as TGTGCCAGCAGCCCAACTATCTCGAATGAGCAGTTCTTC. The full variable domain, in which reference TRBV11-3 and TRBJ2-1 provide the parts outside the CDR3, is EAGVVQSPRYKIIEKKQPVAFWCNPISGHNTLYWYLQNLGQGPELLIRYENEEAVDDSQLPKDRFSAERLKGVDSTLKIQPAELGDSAVYLCASSPTISNEQFFGPGTRLTVL.

CDR3 loop: CASSYRMGRGIGNEQFF. CDR3 nucleotides: TGTGCCAGCAGCTACCGTATGGGTAGGGGGATAGGAAATGAGCAGTTCTTC. V and J are TRBV7-2 and TRBJ2-1, with D perhaps matching TRBD1 (6 bases). CDR3 length: 17 residues. Germline V gives CDR1 SGHTA, CDR2 FQGNSA. V gave up 4 bases and J gave up 7 bases, with 23 bases separating them.

The gene calls are TRBV5-4 and TRBJ1-2, with unresolved D. V dropped 4 bases and J dropped 2 bases, with 9 bases sitting between them. This CDR3 contains 13 residues. Germline values: CDR1 SGHNT, CDR2 YYREEE (reference sequence). The CDR3 region has the DNA TGTGCCAGCAGCCTTCAGTGGAACTATGGCTACACCTTC. Encoded protein: CASSLQWNYGYTF.

This chain joins TRBV27 and TRBJ2-3; D perhaps matches TRBD2 (5 bases). Deletions cut 4 bases from V and 3 bases from J, with 11 bases between. Germline values: CDR1 MNHEY, CDR2 SMNVEV (reference sequence). CDR3 length: 14 amino acids. CDR3 amino acids: CASSWRWVTDTQYF. As DNA, the CDR3 is TGTGCCAGCAGTTGGAGGTGGGTTACAGATACGCAGTATTTT.

V and J are TRBV6-5 and TRBJ2-7; possible D gene TRBD2, 6 bases. The CDR3 length is 14 residues. Trimming left V 5 bases short and J 1 base short, with 12 bases between. Germline CDR1 MNHEY, CDR2 SVGAGI. The CDR3 bases are TGTGCCAGCAGTCGGGGGTTGTGGTCCTACGAGCAGTACTTC. Encoded protein: CASSRGLWSYEQYF.

J is TRBJ2-7 and V is TRBV7-2, with TRBD2 as a possible D gene (6 bases). V was pared by 1 base and J by 3 bases, with 10 bases between. The CDR3 has 14 residues. Germline assignment: CDR1 SGHTA and CDR2 FQGNSA. The CDR3 reads CASSLGGEVYEQYF. In nucleotides, the CDR3 is TGTGCCAGCAGCTTAGGGGGGGAGGTCTACGAGCAGTACTTC. Filled out from reference TRBV7-2 and TRBJ2-7, the complete variable domain reads GAGVSQSPSNKVTEKGKDVELRCDPISGHTALYWYRQSLGQGLEFLIYFQGNSAPDKSGLPSDRFSAERTGGSVSTLTIQRTQQEDSAVYLCASSLGGEVYEQYFGPGTRLTVT.

The J gene is TRBJ1-5, the V gene TRBV10-1; D might be TRBD1 (6 bases). CDR3 length: 13 amino acids. V shed 5 bases and J shed 9 bases, with 14 bases lying between them. Germline CDR1 and CDR2: WNHNN and SYGVQD (reference sequence). This chain's CDR3 is CASSLDVRGPQHF. The DNA of the CDR3 is TGCGCCAGCAGTTTGGACGTCAGGGGGCCCCAGCATTTT.

V usage is TRBV7-9 and J usage is TRBJ1-1; 10 bases line up with TRBD1. With 9 bases clipped from V and 4 bases from J, the junction kept 11 bases outside the gene matches. CDR3 size: 15 residues. The germline V gene encodes CDR1 SEHNR and CDR2 FQNEAQ (reference sequence). The CDR3 bases are TGTGCCAGTGATACCGGGACAGGGGTTTTCACTGAAGCTTTCTTT. Its protein product is CASDTGTGVFTEAFF.

This chain uses TRBV7-8 with TRBJ1-5, with D maybe TRBD1 (5 bases). From germline, CDR1 is SGHVS and CDR2 FQNEAQ. The CDR3 sequence is 19 residues long. V lost 5 bases and J 0 bases, leaving 23 bases between the germline ends. The CDR3 loop reads CASSPRGLGDAHSNQPQHF. In DNA form, the CDR3 reads TGTGCCAGCAGCCCCCGGGGGTTAGGGGACGCGCATAGCAATCAGCCCCAGCATTTT.

Here the CDR3 reads CATSDSRQGVRTEAFF. The CDR3 coding sequence is TGTGCCACCAGTGATTCTAGACAGGGAGTGAGGACTGAAGCTTTCTTT. The chain is built from TRBV24-1 and TRBJ1-1; 7 bases match TRBD1. The germline V gene has CDR1 KGHDR and CDR2 SFDVKD. The junction had 10 bases not matched to a gene; V was cut back by 2 bases and J by 5 bases. The CDR3 contains 16 residues.

The chain has TRBV12-5 and TRBJ1-5; 7 bases align to TRBD1. Germline V gives CDR1 LGHNT, CDR2 FRNRAP. The CDR3 length is 15 residues. V dropped 1 base and J dropped 4; count of bases not matched to a gene: 4. In nucleotides, the CDR3 is TGTGCTAGTGGTTTGGGGGACAGTGGGAATCAGCCCCAGCATTTT. Translation: CASGLGDSGNQPQHF.

The chain has TRBV5-1 and TRBJ2-7; D might be TRBD1 (6 bases). Trimming shortened V by 4 bases and J by 3 bases, and 14 bases separated the two germline ends. The length of the CDR3 is 14 residues. Germline V CDR1 and CDR2: SGHRS, YFSETQ. CDR3 in amino acids: CASSLQGVLYEQYF. The CDR3 DNA follows: TGCGCCAGCAGCCTACAGGGAGTTCTCTACGAGCAGTACTTC.

The chain joins TRBV4-1 to TRBJ1-1; tentatively, D is TRBD1 (5 bases). CDR1 is MGHRA, CDR2 YSYEKL, per germline. The CDR3 totals 14 residues. The V end was cut by 3 bases, the J end by 3 bases, with 11 bases between. CDR3 residues: CASSQEGRYTEAFF. In DNA form, the CDR3 reads TGCGCCAGCAGCCAGGAGGGACGGTACACTGAAGCTTTCTTT.

CDR3 in DNA: TGTGCCAGCAGCTTGGGAGCGGCGCAAGAGACCCAGTACTTC. Protein product: CASSLGAAQETQYF. The chain joins TRBV5-6 to TRBJ2-5, with TRBD2 as a possible D gene (5 bases). The CDR3 is 14 residues long. Germline CDR1 reads SGHDT; CDR2 reads YYEEEE. V shed 0 bases and J shed 2 bases, with 8 bases lying between them.

The chain employs TRBV24-1 and TRBJ2-4, with D hard to call. There are 15 residues in the CDR3. Deletions cut 4 bases from V and 0 bases from J, with 9 bases between. Germline loops: CDR1 KGHDR, CDR2 SFDVKD. CDR3 region: CATSERGVAKNIQYF. Written as DNA, the CDR3 is TGTGCCACCAGTGAAAGAGGAGTAGCCAAAAACATTCAGTACTTC.

The gene calls are TRBV5-1 and TRBJ2-3, with TRBD2 matching 9 bases. Germline CDR1 SGHRS, CDR2 YFSETQ. This CDR3 is built from 17 residues. V lost 0 bases, J lost 0 bases, and 5 bases stayed unmatched. CDR3 nucleotide sequence: TGCGCCAGCAGCTTGGTGGCGGGGGGGACAAGCACAGATACGCAGTATTTT. This codes for CASSLVAGGTSTDTQYF. The variable domain in full, with the rest retrieved from reference TRBV5-1 and TRBJ2-3, is KAGVTQTPRYLIKTRGQQVTLSCSPISGHRSVSWYQQTPGQGLQFLFEYFSETQRNKGNFPGRFSGRQFSNSRSEMNVSTLELGDSALYLCASSLVAGGTSTDTQYFGPGTRLTVL.

The V gene is TRBV4-1, the J gene TRBJ1-2; D is unclear. CDR1 and CDR2 (germline): MGHRA, YSYEKL. Trimming pared 2 bases from V and 2 bases from J, leaving 12 bases between. CDR3 size: 15 residues. CDR3 nucleotides: TGCGCCAGCAGCCAAATGCCGGCGGGGAACTATGGCTACACCTTC. It is translated as CASSQMPAGNYGYTF.